These T cell receptor beta chains were read from a single sample in a study of blood T cells in healthy people across ages. A single record per CDR3 protein comes from TCRdb applying MiXCR to the 5' RACE reads. This sample has more than 500,000 distinct CDR3 sequences, with approximately 27% found just once. The sequenced sample consisted of blood. These receptors were obtained from an older woman in good health. CDR3s include the opening cysteine and the closing phenylalanine or tryptophan. Size values are once, few and many counts, or a class for expanded clones, and some rows have none.

J	V	size	CDR3
TRBJ1-4	TRBV6-2/TRBV6-3	.	CASSRGDRGWREKLFF
TRBJ1-5	TRBV27	few	CASSVGGGSGQPQHF
TRBJ2-1	TRBV7-9	.	CASSSTFSGLASYNEQFF
TRBJ2-1	TRBV5-1	few	CASSPTSGGSVEQFF
TRBJ2-4	TRBV5-5	.	CASSLVLEGVAKNIQYF
TRBJ1-2	TRBV7-9	.	CASSSNHGYTF
TRBJ1-1	TRBV6-1	.	CASGRTNTEAFF
TRBJ2-5	TRBV5-1	.	CASSLSPLAGEETQYF
.	TRBV7-8	.	CASSRNRGNEQFF
TRBJ1-4	TRBV5-1	.	CASSQGGQGGEKLFF
TRBJ2-5	TRBV5-1	.	CACSGGYQETQYF
TRBJ1-5	TRBV29-1	.	CSVAGTGNSNQPQHF
TRBJ1-3	TRBV20-1	few	CSASRDRPSGNTIYF
TRBJ1-2	TRBV7-9	few	CASSPPGQGAQGYTF
TRBJ2-1	TRBV28	.	CASRILAESSYNEQFF
TRBJ2-7	TRBV30	.	CAFRQAAPYEQYF
TRBJ2-7	TRBV6-6	few	CAGQGVFGEQYF
TRBJ1-6	TRBV7-8	.	CASSHRAASSYNSPLHF
TRBJ2-7	TRBV6-5	.	CASSYSAPGTVSYEQYF
TRBJ1-1	TRBV7-2	.	CASSGRTGQNTEAFF
TRBJ1-1	TRBV6-5	.	CASSYEGAKTEAFF
TRBJ1-2	TRBV6-2/TRBV6-3	many	CASSLNYGYTF
TRBJ2-7	TRBV4-3	few	CASSQGLAGSVRYEQYF
TRBJ2-1	TRBV7-3	.	CASSLEAGVYNEQLF
TRBJ1-1	TRBV18	few	CASSPGHMVNTEAFF
TRBJ1-1	TRBV7-3	.	CASSLIWNTEAFF
TRBJ1-2	TRBV5-1	.	CASSFGLSTLGYTF
TRBJ2-3	TRBV12-3/TRBV12-4	.	CASSPLGLGAQYF
TRBJ2-5	TRBV5-1	few	CASSFSSGHGETQHF
TRBJ1-6	TRBV5-1	.	CASTPTGIGDSPLHF
.	TRBV4-3	few	CASSLNEGIDEQFF
TRBJ2-2	TRBV11-2	few	CASSLLEGVTGELFF
TRBJ2-3	TRBV13	few	CASSLRQNTDTQYF
TRBJ2-1	TRBV15	.	CATSRDPIYNEQFF
TRBJ2-5	TRBV19	few	CASSLAGVVETQYF
TRBJ2-3	TRBV7-7	few	CASSLLNTDTQYF
TRBJ2-1	TRBV4-1	few	CASSQGGGGASDEQFF
TRBJ2-5	TRBV3-1	.	CASSQEKTGGGETQYF
TRBJ1-1	TRBV30	.	CAWSVSGVNTEPFF
.	TRBV2	few	CASNGAQPGYEQYF